The rows below give T cell receptor beta chains drawn from one sample of a study of T cells after yellow fever vaccination. TCRdb called the 5' RACE reads again in MiXCR, with one record for every CDR3 protein. The table has a few hundred thousand distinct CDR3 sequences, about 5% seen once; the top ten hold roughly 3%. The material was CD4+ T cells sorted from PBMCs, obtained on the day of the yellow fever booster vaccination. The receptors were sampled from a man aged 18 to 29 who received the YFV17D yellow fever vaccine. Both conserved end residues are part of each CDR3. The D gene is left open where the match is weak. Clone size is shown for a subset of rows, as once, few, many or a class of expanded clone.

clone size	V gene	D gene	J gene	CDR3 DNA	CDR3 protein
-	TRBV7-6	TRBD1	TRBJ1-1	TGTGCCAGCAGCCAGAGCCGGGACAGCCTGGGAGCTTTCTTT	CASSQSRDSLGAFF
few	TRBV20-1	TRBD1	TRBJ1-2	TGCAGTGCTACCAAGGGGAGGGGGCAAGGTGGCTACACCTTC	CSATKGRGQGGYTF
-	TRBV5-1	-	TRBJ1-5	TGCGCCAGCAGCTCAACAGGCGGGAGCAATCAGCCCCAGCATTTT	CASSSTGGSNQPQHF
many	TRBV4-2	TRBD2	TRBJ2-1	TGTGCCAGCAGCCAGACACCCCAGCGGGGTGAATACAATGAGCAGTTCTTC	CASSQTPQRGEYNEQFF
medium-sized	TRBV11-2	-	TRBJ2-5	TGTGCCAGCAGCTTAGATAATAGGGCCAGGGAAGAGACCCAGTACTTC	CASSLDNRAREETQYF
-	TRBV7-8	-	TRBJ2-1	TGTGCCAGCAGCTTAAGTCAAATGTTTTCCTACAATGAGCAGTTCTTC	CASSLSQMFSYNEQFF
few	TRBV7-2	TRBD1	TRBJ1-5	TGTGCCAGCAGCTTGGGGGGGACAGGGTCCGTCGGTCAGCCCCAGCATTTT	CASSLGGTGSVGQPQHF
few	TRBV6-5	TRBD2	TRBJ2-3	TGTGCCAGCAAGGCTAGCGGGGGTGCCGATACGCAGTATTTT	CASKASGGADTQYF
few	TRBV5-1	-	TRBJ2-4	TGCGCCAGCAGTTTGGGGGCCCAAAAAAACATTCAGTACTTC	CASSLGAQKNIQYF
-	TRBV7-9	-	TRBJ2-3	TGTGCCAGCAGCTTCGGCAGGGGGGTGGAAGATACGCAGTATTTT	CASSFGRGVEDTQYF
-	TRBV7-2	TRBD2	TRBJ2-3	TGTGCCAGCAGCTTACAAGTAGCGGGGGGACGCACAGATACGCAGTATTTT	CASSLQVAGGRTDTQYF
few	TRBV6-5	-	TRBJ2-2	TGTGCCAGCACGGGTCCGGGGAACACCGGGGAGCTGTTTTTT	CASTGPGNTGELFF
-	TRBV19	TRBD1	TRBJ2-1	TGTGCCAGTAGTACCGGAATACAGGGGGCGCCTTACAATGAGCAGTTCTTC	CASSTGIQGAPYNEQFF
few	TRBV6-5	TRBD1	TRBJ2-3	TGTGCCAGCAGGACGGGACAGGGAAGCACAGATACGCAGTATTTT	CASRTGQGSTDTQYF
-	TRBV6-5	-	TRBJ1-1	TGTGCCAGCACGTCTATAGGCACTGAAGCTTTCTTT	CASTSIGTEAFF
few	TRBV3-1	-	TRBJ2-5	TGTGCCAGCAGCCAAGACCGAGCGGGCCGGGAGACCCAGTACTTC	CASSQDRAGRETQYF
few	TRBV4-3	-	TRBJ1-2	TGCGCCAGCAGCCAAGGACGGGGGGCACTGTTTGGCTACACCTTC	CASSQGRGALFGYTF
-	TRBV15	TRBD2	TRBJ2-3	TGTGCCACCAGCAGAGGACTAGCGGAGACCACAGATACGCAGTATTTT	CATSRGLAETTDTQYF
few	TRBV25-1	-	TRBJ1-2	TGTGCCAGCAGTGATATTATCTCTAACTATGGCTACACCTTC	CASSDIISNYGYTF
-	TRBV5-1	-	TRBJ1-3	TGCGCCAGCAGCCCTCAGGAGGGGGCTGGAAACACCATATATTTT	CASSPQEGAGNTIYF
many	TRBV5-5	-	TRBJ2-1	TGTGCCAGCAGGACCTTCAGCTCCTACAATGAGCAGTTCTTC	CASRTFSSYNEQFF
few	TRBV5-6	-	TRBJ2-4	TGTGCCAGCGTGCGCAGAGTTTATGCCAAAAACATTCAGTACTTC	CASVRRVYAKNIQYF
few	TRBV4-2	TRBD2	TRBJ2-1	TGTGCCAGCAGCCCAGGACTAGCGGGGGGGCCGGGCGATGAGCAGTTCTTC	CASSPGLAGGPGDEQFF
-	TRBV7-2	TRBD1	TRBJ1-2	TGTGCCAGCAGGCGACAGGGACAAGAGGTCTATGGCTACACCTTC	CASRRQGQEVYGYTF
few	TRBV7-2	TRBD2	TRBJ2-3	TGTGCCAGCAGCCTCTTTAGCGGGGGGGCCGCAGATACGCAGTATTTT	CASSLFSGGAADTQYF
many	TRBV7-9	-	TRBJ1-1	TGTGCCAGCAGCTTAGTGGTAGGAGCGAACACTGAAGCTTTCTTT	CASSLVVGANTEAFF
few	TRBV19	TRBD1	TRBJ2-2	TGTGCCAGTACCCCGGGACAGGGTCGGTCCGGGGAGCTGTTTTTT	CASTPGQGRSGELFF
many	TRBV7-3	TRBD2	TRBJ2-1	TGTGCCAGCAGCTTGGGGCTAGCGGGGGGGAGTGAGCAGTTCTTC	CASSLGLAGGSEQFF
-	TRBV18	-	TRBJ2-5	TGTGCCAGCTCACCGGGGCAGAGACAAGAGACCCAGTACTTC	CASSPGQRQETQYF